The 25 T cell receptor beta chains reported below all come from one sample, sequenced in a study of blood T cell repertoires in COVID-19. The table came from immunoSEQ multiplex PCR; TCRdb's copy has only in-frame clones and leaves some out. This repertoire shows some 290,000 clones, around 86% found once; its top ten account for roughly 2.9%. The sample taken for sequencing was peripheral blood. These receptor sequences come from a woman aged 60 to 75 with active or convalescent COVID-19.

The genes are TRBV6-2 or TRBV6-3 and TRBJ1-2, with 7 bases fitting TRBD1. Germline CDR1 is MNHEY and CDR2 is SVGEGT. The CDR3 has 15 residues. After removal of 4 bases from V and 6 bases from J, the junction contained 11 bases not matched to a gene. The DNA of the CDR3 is TGTGCCAGCAGTTCTGGCGGGACAGCCCGCCATGGCTACACCTTC. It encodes CASSSGGTARHGYTF.

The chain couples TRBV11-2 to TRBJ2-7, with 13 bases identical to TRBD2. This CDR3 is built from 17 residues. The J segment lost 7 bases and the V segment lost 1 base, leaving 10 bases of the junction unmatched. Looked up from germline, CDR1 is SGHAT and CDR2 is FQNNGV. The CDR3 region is CASSLVSLAGGLGEQYF. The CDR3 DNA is TGTGCCAGCAGCTTAGTCTCACTAGCGGGGGGGCTGGGAGAGCAGTACTTC.

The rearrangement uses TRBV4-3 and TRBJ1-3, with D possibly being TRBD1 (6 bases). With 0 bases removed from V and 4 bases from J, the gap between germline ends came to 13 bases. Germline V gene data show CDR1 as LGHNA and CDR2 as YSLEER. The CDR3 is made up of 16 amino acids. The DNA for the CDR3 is TGCGCCAGCAGCCAAGATGTAACAGGGCGAGGAAACACCATATATTTT. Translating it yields CASSQDVTGRGNTIYF.

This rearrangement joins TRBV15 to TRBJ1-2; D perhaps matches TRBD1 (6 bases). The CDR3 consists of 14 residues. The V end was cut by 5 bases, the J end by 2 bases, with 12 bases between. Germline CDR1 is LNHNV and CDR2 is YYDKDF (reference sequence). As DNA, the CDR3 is TGTGCCACCAGCTTAGGCAGGGGCAACTATGGCTACACCTTC. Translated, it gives CATSLGRGNYGYTF.

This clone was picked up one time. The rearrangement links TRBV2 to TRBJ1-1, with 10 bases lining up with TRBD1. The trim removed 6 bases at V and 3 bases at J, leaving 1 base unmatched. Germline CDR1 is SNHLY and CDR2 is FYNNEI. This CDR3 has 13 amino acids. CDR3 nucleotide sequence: TGTGCCAGCAGGGGGACAGGGGACACTGAAGCTTTCTTT. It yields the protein CASRGTGDTEAFF.

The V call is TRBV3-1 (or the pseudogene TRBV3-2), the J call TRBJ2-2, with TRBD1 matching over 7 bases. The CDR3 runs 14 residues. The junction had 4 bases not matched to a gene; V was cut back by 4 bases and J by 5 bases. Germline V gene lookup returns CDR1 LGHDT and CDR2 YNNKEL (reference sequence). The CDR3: CASSRDSGTGELFF. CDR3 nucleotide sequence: TGTGCCAGCAGCCGGGACAGCGGAACCGGGGAGCTGTTTTTT.

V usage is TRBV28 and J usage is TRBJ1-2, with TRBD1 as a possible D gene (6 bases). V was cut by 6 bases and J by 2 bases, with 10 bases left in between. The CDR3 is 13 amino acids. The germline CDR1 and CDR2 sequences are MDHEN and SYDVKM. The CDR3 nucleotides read TGTGCCAGCAGGGACGACAGGAACTATGGCTACACCTTC. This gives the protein CASRDDRNYGYTF.

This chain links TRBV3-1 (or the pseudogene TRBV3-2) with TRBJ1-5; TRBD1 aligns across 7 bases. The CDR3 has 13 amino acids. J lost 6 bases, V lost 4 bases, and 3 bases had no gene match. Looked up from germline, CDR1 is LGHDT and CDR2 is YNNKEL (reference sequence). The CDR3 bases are TGTGCCAGCAGCCCAGGGGGTATTCAGCCCCAGCATTTT. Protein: CASSPGGIQPQHF.

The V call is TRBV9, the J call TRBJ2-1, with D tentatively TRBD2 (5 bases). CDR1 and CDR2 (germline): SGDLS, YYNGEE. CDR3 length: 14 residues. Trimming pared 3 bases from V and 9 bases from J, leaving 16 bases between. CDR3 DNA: TGTGCCAGCAGCGCAGTTCGCCCGGACTCTGAGCAGTTCTTC. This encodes CASSAVRPDSEQFF. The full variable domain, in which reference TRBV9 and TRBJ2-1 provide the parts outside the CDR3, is DSGVTQTPKHLITATGQRVTLRCSPRSGDLSVYWYQQSLDQGLQFLIQYYNGEERAKGNILERFSAQQFPDLHSELNLSSLELGDSALYFCASSAVRPDSEQFFGPGTRLTVL.

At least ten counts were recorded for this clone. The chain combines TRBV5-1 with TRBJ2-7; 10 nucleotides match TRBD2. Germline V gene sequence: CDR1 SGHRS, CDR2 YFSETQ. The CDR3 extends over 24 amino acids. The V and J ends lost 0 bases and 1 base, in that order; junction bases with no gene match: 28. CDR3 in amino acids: CASSLGRDQGLLAGAPRWSYEQYF. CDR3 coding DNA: TGCGCCAGCAGCTTGGGGCGAGACCAGGGGCTGCTAGCGGGGGCCCCTAGGTGGTCCTACGAGCAGTACTTC.

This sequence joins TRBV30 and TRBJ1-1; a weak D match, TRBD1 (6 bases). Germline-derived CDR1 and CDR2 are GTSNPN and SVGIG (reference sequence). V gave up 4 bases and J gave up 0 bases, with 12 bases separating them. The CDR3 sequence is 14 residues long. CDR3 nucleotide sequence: TGTGCCTGGACTTGGACAGTTATGAACACTGAAGCTTTCTTT. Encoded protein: CAWTWTVMNTEAFF.

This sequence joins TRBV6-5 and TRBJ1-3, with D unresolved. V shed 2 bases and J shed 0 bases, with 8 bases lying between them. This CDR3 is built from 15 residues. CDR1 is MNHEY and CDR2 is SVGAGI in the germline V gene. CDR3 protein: CASSYRESSGNTIYF. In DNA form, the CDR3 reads TGTGCCAGCAGTTACCGGGAGAGCTCTGGAAACACCATATATTTT.

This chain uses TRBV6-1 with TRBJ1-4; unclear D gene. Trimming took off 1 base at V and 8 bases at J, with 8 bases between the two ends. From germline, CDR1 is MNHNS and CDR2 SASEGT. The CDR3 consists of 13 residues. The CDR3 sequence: CASSEGHQEKLFF. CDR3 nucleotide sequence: TGTGCCAGCAGTGAAGGGCACCAAGAAAAACTGTTTTTT.

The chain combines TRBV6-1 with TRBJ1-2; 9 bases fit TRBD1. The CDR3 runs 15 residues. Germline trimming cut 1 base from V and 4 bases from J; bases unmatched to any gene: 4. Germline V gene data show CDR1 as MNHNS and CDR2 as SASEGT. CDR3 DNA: TGTGCCAGCAGTGAAGGGGGGACAGGGAGCTATGGCTACACCTTC. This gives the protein CASSEGGTGSYGYTF.

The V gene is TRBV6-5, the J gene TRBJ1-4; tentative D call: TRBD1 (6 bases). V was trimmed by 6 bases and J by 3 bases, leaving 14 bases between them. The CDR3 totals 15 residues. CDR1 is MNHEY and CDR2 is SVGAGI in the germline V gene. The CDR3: CASRPHRAANEKLFF. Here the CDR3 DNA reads TGTGCCAGCAGGCCCCACAGGGCGGCTAATGAAAAACTGTTTTTT.

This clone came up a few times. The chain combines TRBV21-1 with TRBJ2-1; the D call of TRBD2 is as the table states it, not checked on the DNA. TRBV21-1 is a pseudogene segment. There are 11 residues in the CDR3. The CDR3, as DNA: TGTGCCAGCCGCGGGGGCGATGAGCAGTTCTTC. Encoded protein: CASRGGDEQFF.

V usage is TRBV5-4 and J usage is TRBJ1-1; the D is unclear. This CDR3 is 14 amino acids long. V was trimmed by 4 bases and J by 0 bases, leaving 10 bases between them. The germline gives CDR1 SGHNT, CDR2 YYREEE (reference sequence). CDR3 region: CASSRSNLNTEAFF. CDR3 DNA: TGTGCCAGCAGCCGAAGCAACTTGAACACTGAAGCTTTCTTT.

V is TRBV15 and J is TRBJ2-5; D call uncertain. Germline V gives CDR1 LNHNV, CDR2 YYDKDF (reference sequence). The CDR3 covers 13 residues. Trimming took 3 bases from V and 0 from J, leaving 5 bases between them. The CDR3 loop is CATSRRYQETQYF. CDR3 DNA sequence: TGTGCCACCAGCAGGCGGTACCAAGAGACCCAGTACTTC.

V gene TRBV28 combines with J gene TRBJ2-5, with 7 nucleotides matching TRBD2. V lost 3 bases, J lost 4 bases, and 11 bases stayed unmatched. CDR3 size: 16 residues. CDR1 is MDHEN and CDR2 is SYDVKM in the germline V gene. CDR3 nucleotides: TGTGCCAGCAGTTTTATATCCGGGGAGGGAGGAGAGACCCAGTACTTC. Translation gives CASSFISGEGGETQYF.

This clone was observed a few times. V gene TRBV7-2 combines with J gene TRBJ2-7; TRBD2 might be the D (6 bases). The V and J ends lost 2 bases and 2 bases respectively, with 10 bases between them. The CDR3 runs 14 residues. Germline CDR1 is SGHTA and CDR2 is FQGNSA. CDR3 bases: TGTGCCAGCAGCTTACGGCGGGGTCCCTACGAGCAGTACTTC. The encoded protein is CASSLRRGPYEQYF.

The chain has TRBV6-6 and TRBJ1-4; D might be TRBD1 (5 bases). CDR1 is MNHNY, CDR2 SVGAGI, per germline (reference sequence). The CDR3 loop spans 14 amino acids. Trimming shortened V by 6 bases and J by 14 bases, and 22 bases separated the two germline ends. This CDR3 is CASRQRGDGVSLFF. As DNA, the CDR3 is TGTGCCAGCAGACAGCGGGGGGACGGGGTTAGTCTGTTTTTT.

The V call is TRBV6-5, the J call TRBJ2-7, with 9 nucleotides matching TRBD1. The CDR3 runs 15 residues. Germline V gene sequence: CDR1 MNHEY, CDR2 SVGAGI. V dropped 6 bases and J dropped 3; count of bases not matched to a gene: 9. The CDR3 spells CASRGPRDRVYEQYF. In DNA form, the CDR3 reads TGTGCCAGCAGAGGACCCCGGGACAGGGTCTACGAGCAGTACTTC.

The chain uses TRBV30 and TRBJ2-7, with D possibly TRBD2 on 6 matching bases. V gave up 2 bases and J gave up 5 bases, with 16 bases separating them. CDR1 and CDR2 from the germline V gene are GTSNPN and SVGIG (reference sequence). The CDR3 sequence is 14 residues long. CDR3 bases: TGTGCCTGGAGTCCACGCCTAGCGACTCACGAGCAGTACTTC. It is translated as CAWSPRLATHEQYF.

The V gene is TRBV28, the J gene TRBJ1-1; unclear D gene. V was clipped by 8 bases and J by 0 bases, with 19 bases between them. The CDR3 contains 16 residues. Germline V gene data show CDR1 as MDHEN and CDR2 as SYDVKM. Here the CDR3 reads CASHLSGGVLNTEAFF. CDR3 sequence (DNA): TGTGCCAGCCATTTATCAGGCGGGGTTTTGAACACTGAAGCTTTCTTT.

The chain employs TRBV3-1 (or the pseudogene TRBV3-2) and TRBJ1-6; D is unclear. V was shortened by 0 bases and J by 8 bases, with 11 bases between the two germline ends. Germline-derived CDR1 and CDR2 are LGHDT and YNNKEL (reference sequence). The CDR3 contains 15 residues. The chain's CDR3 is CASSQDLNADSPLHF. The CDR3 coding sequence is TGTGCCAGCAGCCAAGATTTGAATGCGGATTCACCCCTCCACTTT.